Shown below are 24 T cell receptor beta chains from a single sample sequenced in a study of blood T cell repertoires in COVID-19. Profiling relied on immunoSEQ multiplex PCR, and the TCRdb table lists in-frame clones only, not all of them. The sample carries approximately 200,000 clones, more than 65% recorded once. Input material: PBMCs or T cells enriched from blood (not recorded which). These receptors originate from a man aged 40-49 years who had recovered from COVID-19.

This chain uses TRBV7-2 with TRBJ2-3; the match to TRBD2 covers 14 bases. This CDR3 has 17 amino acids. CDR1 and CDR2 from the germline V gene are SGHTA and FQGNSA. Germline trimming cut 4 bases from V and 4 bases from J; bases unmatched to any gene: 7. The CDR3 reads CASSSGLAGGGADTQYF. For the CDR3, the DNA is TGTGCCAGCAGCTCAGGACTAGCGGGGGGCGGGGCAGATACGCAGTATTTT.

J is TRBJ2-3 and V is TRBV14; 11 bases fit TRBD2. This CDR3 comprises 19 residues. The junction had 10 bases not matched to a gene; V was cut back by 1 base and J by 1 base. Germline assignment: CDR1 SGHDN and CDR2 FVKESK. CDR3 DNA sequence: TGTGCCAGCAGCCAAGGCGGACTAGCGGGTTCATGGGGCACAGATACGCAGTATTTT. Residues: CASSQGGLAGSWGTDTQYF.

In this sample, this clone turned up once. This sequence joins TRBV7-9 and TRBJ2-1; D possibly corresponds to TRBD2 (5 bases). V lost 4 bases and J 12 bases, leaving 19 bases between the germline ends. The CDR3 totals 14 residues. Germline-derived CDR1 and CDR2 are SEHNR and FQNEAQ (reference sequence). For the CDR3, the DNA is TGTGCCAGCAGCTCTAATAGCCCGGACTTAGTGCAGTTCTTC. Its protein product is CASSSNSPDLVQFF.

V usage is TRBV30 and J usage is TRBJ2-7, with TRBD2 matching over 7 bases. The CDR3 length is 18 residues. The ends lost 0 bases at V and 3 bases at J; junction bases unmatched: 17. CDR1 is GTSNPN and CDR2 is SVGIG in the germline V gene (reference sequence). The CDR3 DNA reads TGTGCCTGGAGTGTAGCGGTGACAGCGGGGTGGAACCACTACGAGCAGTACTTC. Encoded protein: CAWSVAVTAGWNHYEQYF.

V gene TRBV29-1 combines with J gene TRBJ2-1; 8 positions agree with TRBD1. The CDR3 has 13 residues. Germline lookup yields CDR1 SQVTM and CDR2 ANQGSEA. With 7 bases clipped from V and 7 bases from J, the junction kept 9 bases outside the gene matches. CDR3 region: CSAVDRARNEQFF. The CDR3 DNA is TGCAGCGCCGTGGACAGGGCGCGGAATGAGCAGTTCTTC.

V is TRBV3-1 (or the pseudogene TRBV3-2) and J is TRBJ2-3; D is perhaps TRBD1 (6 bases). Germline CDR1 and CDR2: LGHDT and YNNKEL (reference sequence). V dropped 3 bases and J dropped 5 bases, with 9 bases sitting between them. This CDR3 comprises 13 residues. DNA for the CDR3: TGTGCCAGCAGCCACCCACAGGGAGATACGCAGTATTTT. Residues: CASSHPQGDTQYF.

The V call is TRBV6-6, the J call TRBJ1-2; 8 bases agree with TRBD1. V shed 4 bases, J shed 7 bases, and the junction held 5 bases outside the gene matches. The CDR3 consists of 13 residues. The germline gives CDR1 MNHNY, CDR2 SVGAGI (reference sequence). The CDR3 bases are TGTGCCAGCAGTTCGGACAGGGCGGGTGGCTACACCTTC. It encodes CASSSDRAGGYTF.

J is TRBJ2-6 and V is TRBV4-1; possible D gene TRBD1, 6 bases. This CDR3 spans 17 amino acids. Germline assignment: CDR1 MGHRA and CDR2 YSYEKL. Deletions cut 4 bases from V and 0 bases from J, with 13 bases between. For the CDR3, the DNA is TGCGCCAGCAGCCTACAGGACAGTTCCTCTGGGGCCAACGTCCTGACTTTC. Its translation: CASSLQDSSSGANVLTF.

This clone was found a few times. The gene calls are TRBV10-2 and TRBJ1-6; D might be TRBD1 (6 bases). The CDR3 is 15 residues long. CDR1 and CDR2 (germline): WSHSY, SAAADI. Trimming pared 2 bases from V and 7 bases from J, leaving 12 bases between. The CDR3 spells CASSEQGLGNSPLHF. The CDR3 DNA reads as TGCGCCAGCAGTGAGCAGGGGTTAGGAAATTCACCCCTCCACTTT.

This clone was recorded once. The CDR3 here is CASSWTGSTDTQYF. In DNA, the CDR3 is TGTGCCAGTAGTTGGACAGGTAGCACAGATACGCAGTATTTT. The gene calls are TRBV19 and TRBJ2-3; 7 bases line up with TRBD1. The length of the CDR3 is 14 residues. In germline, CDR1 is LNHDA, CDR2 SQIVND (reference sequence). V gave up 5 bases and J gave up 0 bases; unmatched junction bases: 2.

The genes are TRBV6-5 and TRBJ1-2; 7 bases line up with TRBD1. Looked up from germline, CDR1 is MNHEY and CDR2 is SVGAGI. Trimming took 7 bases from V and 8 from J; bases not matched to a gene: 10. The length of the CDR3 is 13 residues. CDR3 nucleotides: TGTGCCAGCAATCCAGACAGGGTTAGCGGCTACACCTTC. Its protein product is CASNPDRVSGYTF.

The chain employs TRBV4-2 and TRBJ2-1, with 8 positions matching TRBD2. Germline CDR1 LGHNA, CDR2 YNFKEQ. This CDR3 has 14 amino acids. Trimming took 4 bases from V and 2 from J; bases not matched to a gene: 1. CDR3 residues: CASSPGGAYNEQFF. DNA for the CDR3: TGTGCCAGCAGCCCCGGGGGGGCCTACAATGAGCAGTTCTTC.

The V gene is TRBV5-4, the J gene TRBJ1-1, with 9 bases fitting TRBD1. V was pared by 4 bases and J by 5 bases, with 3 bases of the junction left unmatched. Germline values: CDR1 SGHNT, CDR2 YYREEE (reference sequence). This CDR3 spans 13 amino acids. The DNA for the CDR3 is TGTGCCAGCAGCATAGGGACAGGGACTGAAGCTTTCTTT. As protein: CASSIGTGTEAFF. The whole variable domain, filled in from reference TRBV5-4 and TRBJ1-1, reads ETGVTQSPTHLIKTRGQQVTLRCSSQSGHNTVSWYQQALGQGPQFIFQYYREEENGRGNFPPRFSGLQFPNYSSELNVNALELDDSALYLCASSIGTGTEAFFGQGTRLTVV.

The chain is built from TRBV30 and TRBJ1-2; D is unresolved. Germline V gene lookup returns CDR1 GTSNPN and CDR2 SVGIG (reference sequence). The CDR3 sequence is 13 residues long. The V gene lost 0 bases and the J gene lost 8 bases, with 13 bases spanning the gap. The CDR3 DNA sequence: TGTGCCTGGAGTGTAAGCGAAAACGGGGGCTACACCTTC. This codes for CAWSVSENGGYTF.

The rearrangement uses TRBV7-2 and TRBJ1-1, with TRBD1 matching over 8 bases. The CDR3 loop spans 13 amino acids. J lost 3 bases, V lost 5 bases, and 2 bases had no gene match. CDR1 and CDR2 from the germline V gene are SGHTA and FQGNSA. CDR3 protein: CASSGQGDTEAFF. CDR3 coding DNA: TGTGCCAGCAGCGGACAGGGAGACACTGAAGCTTTCTTT.

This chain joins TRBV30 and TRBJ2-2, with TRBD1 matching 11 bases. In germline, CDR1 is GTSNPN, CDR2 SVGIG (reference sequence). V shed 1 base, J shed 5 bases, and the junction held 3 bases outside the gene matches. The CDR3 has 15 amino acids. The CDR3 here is CAWSAGQGATGELFF. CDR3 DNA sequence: TGTGCCTGGAGTGCCGGACAGGGGGCGACCGGGGAGCTGTTTTTT. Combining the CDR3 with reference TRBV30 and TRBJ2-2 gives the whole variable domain SQTIHQWPATLVQPVGSPLSLECTVEGTSNPNLYWYRQAAGRGLQLLFYSVGIGQISSEVPQNLSASRPQDRQFILSSKKLLLSDSGFYLCAWSAGQGATGELFFGEGSRLTVL.

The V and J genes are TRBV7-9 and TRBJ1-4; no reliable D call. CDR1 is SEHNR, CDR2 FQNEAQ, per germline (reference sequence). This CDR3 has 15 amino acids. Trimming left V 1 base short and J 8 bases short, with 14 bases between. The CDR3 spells CASSLDSGGREKLFF. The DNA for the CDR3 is TGTGCCAGCAGCTTAGATAGCGGAGGGAGAGAAAAACTGTTTTTT.

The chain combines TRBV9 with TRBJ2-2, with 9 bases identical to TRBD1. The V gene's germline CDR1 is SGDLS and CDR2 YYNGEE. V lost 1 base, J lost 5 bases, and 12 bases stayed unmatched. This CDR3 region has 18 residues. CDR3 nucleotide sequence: TGTGCCAGCAGCGTAACTCCCGGGACAGGGCTGAATACCGGGGAGCTGTTTTTT. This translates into CASSVTPGTGLNTGELFF.

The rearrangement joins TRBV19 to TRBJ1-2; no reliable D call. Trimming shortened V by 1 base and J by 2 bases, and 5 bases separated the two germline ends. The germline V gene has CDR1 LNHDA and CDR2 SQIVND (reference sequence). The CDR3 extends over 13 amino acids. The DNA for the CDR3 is TGTGCCAGTAGTATAGGAGTGAACTATGGCTACACCTTC. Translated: CASSIGVNYGYTF.

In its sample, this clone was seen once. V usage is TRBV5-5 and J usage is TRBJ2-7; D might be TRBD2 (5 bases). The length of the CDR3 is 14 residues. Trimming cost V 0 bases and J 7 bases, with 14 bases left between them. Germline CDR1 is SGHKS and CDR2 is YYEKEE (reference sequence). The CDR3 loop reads CASSLVLTSGEQYF. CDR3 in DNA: TGTGCCAGCAGCTTGGTTCTCACCTCGGGGGAGCAGTACTTC.

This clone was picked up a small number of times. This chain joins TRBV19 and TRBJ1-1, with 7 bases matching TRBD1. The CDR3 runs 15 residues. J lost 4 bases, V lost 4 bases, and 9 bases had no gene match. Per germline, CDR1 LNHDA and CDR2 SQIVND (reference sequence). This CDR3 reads CASSKRGRIFTEAFF. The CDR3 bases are TGTGCCAGTAGTAAAAGGGGGCGCATCTTCACTGAAGCTTTCTTT. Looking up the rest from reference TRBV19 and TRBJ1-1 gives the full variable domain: DGGITQSPKYLFRKEGQNVTLSCEQNLNHDAMYWYRQDPGQGLRLIYYSQIVNDFQKGDIAEGYSVSREKKESFPLTVTSAQKNPTAFYLCASSKRGRIFTEAFFGQGTRLTVV.

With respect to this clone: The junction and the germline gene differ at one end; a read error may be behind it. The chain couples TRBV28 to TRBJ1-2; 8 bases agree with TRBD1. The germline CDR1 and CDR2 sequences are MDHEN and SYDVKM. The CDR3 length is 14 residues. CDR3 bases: TGTGCCAGCAGTCCACTCGGCCCAGAACAGGGGGATGACTTC. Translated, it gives CASSPLGPEQGDDF.

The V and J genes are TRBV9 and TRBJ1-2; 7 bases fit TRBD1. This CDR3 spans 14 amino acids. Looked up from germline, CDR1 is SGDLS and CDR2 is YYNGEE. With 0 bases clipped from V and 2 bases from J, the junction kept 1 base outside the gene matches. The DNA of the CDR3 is TGTGCCAGCAGCGTAGAACAGGGGAACTATGGCTACACCTTC. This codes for CASSVEQGNYGYTF.

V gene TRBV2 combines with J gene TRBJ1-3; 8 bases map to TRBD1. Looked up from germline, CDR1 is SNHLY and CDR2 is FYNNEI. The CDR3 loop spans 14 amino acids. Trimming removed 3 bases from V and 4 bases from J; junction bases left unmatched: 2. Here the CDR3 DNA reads TGTGCCAGCAGTGACACAGGGGGAGGAAACACCATATATTTT. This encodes CASSDTGGGNTIYF. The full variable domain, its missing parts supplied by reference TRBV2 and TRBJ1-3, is EPEVTQTPSHQVTQMGQEVILRCVPISNHLYFYWYRQILGQKVEFLVSFYNNEISEKSEIFDDQFSVERPDGSNFTLKIRSTKLEDSAMYFCASSDTGGGNTIYFGEGSWLTVV.